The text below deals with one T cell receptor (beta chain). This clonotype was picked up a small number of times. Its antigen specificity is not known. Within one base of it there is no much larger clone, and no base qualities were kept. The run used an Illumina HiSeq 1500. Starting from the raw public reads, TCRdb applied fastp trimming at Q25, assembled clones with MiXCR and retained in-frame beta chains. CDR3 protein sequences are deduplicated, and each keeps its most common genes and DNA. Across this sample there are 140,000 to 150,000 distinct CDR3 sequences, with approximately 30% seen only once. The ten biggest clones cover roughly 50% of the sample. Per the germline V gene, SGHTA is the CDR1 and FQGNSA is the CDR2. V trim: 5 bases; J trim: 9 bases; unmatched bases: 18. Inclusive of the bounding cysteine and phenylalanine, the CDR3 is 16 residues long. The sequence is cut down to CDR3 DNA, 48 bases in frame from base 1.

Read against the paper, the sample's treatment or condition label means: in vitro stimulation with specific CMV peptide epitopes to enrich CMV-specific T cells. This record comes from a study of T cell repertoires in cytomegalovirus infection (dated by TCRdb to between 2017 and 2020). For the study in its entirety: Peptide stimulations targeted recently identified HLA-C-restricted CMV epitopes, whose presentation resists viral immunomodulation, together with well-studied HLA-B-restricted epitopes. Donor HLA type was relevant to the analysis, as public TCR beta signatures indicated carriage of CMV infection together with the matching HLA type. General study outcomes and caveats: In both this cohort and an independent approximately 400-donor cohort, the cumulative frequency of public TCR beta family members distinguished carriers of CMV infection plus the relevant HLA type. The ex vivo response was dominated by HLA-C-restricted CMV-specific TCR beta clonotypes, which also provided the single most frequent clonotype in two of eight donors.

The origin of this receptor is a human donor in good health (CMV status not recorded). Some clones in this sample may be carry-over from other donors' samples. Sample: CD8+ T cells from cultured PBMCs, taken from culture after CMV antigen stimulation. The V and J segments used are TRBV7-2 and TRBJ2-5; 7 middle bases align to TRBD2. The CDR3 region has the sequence CASSPAPLAAFKAQYF. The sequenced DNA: TGTGCCAGCAGCCCGGCGCCCCTAGCGGCATTTAAGGCCCAGTACTTC.